This T cell receptor beta chain was observed in a study of blood T cell repertoires in COVID-19. Turning to the study itself: Sites in the United States, Italy and Spain provided acute and convalescent COVID-19 samples. PBMCs, B-cell-depleted T cells, or T cells provided the cDNA or gDNA that made up the material.

This clone was counted a single time. Authors' analysis steps: Reference gene primer amplification gave estimated nucleated cell counts. Libraries were prepared by immunoSEQ multiplex PCR; TCRdb keeps only in-frame clonotypes and omits some of them. Clonal size and the V and J genes are those of that table, whereas D and trimming came from the DNA. Of about 69,000 clones detected, around 80% appear once; the ten largest clones hold more than 9.5%. Germline-derived CDR1 and CDR2 are ENHRY and SYGVKD. CDR3 length: 15 amino acids. V was pared by 4 bases and J by 0 bases, with 12 bases between. The clonotype was recovered from a woman older than 75 with acute or convalescent COVID-19. V is TRBV10-3 and J is TRBJ1-1; D gene uncertain. Source material: peripheral blood. The CDR3 DNA reads as TGTGCCATCAGTGGGGCAGGATACATGAACACTGAAGCTTTCTTT. Encoded protein: CAISGAGYMNTEAFF.